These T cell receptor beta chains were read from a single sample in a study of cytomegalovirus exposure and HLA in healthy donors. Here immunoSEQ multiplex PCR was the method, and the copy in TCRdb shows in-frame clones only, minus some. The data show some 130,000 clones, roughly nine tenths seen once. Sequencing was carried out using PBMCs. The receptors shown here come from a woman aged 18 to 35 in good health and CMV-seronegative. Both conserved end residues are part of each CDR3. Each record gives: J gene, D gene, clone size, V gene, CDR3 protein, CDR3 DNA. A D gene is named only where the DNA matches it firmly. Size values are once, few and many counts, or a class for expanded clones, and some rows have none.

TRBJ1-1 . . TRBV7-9 CASSAINTEAFF TGTGCCAGCAGCGCTATTAACACTGAAGCTTTCTTT
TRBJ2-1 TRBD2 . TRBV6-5 CASSYLSGGEGFF TGTGCCAGCAGTTACCTAAGCGGGGGGGAGGGATTCTTC
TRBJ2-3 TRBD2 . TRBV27 CASSSGTSGVVYTQYF TGTGCCAGCAGTTCTGGGACTAGCGGGGTGGTATATACGCAGTATTTT
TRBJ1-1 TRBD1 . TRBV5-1 CASSWEPGQGRTEAFF TGCGCCAGCAGCTGGGAGCCGGGACAGGGGAGGACTGAAGCTTTCTTT
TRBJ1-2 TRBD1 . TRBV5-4 CASYTGVGYTF TGTGCCAGCTACACAGGGGTTGGCTACACCTTC
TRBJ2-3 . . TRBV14 CASSRYRITDTQYF TGTGCCAGCAGCCGCTACAGGATCACAGATACGCAGTATTTT
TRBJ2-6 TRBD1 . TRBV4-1 CASSRWVGQVDRSGANVLTF TGCGCCAGCAGCCGCTGGGTTGGACAGGTCGACCGTAGTGGGGCCAACGTCCTGACTTTC
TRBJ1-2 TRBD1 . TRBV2 CASTRQGPAYGYTF TGTGCCAGCACCCGACAGGGGCCGGCTTATGGCTACACCTTC
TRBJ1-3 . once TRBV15 CATSRDVSYLSSGNTIYF TGTGCCACCAGCAGAGATGTATCTTACTTAAGCTCTGGAAACACCATATATTTT
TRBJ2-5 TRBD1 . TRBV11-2 CASSLEGDRYQETQYF TGTGCCAGCAGCTTAGAAGGGGACAGGTACCAAGAGACCCAGTACTTC
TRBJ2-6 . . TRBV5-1 CASSLGQPANVLTF TGCGCCAGCAGCCTCGGACAGCCGGCCAACGTCCTGACTTTC
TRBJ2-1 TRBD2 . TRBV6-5 CASSYLAGGAVGEQFF TGTGCCAGCAGTTATTTGGCGGGGGGGGCAGTCGGAGAGCAGTTCTTC
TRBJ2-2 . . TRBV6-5 CASSRVGTKGGELFF TGTGCCAGCAGTCGGGTAGGGACAAAAGGCGGGGAGCTGTTTTTT
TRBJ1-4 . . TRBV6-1 CASSESGGSNEKLFF TGTGCCAGCAGTGAGAGCGGTGGTTCTAATGAAAAACTGTTTTTT
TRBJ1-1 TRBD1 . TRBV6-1 CASRNPGTGSVEAFF TGTGCCAGCAGGAACCCCGGGACAGGGTCGGTTGAAGCTTTCTTT
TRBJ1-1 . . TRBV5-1 CASSLDRANTEAFF TGCGCCAGCAGCTTGGACAGGGCTAACACTGAAGCTTTCTTT
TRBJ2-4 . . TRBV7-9 CASSLATGWMNIQYF TGTGCCAGCAGCTTAGCCACAGGGTGGATGAACATTCAGTACTTC
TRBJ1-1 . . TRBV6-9 CASRGGGALRGEAFF TGTGCCAGCCGGGGAGGGGGGGCGTTAAGAGGAGAAGCTTTCTTT
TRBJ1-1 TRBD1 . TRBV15 CATSTGGGGSMNTEAFF TGTGCCACCAGCACAGGGGGCGGTGGGTCAATGAACACTGAAGCTTTCTTT
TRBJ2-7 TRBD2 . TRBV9 CASSVTSDAYEQYF TGTGCCAGCAGCGTTACTAGCGATGCCTACGAGCAGTACTTC
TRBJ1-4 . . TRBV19 CASNDPQGPVKEKLFF TGTGCCAGTAATGATCCGCAGGGTCCCGTAAAAGAAAAACTGTTTTTT
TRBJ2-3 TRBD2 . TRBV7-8 CASSLDGGGTDTQYF TGTGCCAGCAGCTTAGACGGGGGGGGCACAGATACGCAGTATTTT
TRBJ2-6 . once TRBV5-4 CASSWGGVSSGANVLTF TGTGCCAGCAGCTGGGGCGGGGTGAGCTCTGGGGCCAACGTCCTGACTTTC
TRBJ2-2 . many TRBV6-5 CASSYTRGNTGELFF TGTGCCAGCAGTTATACACGGGGAAACACCGGGGAGCTGTTTTTT
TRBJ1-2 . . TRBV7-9 CASSLRQNGYTF TGTGCCAGCAGCTTAAGACAGAATGGCTACACCTTC
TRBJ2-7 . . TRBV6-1 CASSPNLVTYEQYF TGTGCCAGCAGTCCCAATTTAGTTACCTACGAGCAGTACTTC
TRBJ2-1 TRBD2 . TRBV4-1 CASRLGLAGDNEQFF TGCGCCAGCAGGCTGGGACTAGCGGGGGACAATGAGCAGTTCTTC
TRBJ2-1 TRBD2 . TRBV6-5 CASSSAGTSGNEQFF TGTGCCAGCAGTTCCGCCGGGACTAGCGGTAATGAGCAGTTCTTC
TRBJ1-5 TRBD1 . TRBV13 CASSLGRGRNQPQHF TGTGCCAGCAGCTTAGGCAGGGGGAGGAATCAGCCCCAGCATTTT
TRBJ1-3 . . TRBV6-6 CASTPPIRTTGNTIYF TGTGCCAGCACCCCACCAATACGGACAACTGGAAACACCATATATTTT
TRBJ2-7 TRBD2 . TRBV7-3 CASSDLAGVREQYF TGTGCCAGCAGCGATCTAGCGGGGGTGCGGGAGCAGTACTTC